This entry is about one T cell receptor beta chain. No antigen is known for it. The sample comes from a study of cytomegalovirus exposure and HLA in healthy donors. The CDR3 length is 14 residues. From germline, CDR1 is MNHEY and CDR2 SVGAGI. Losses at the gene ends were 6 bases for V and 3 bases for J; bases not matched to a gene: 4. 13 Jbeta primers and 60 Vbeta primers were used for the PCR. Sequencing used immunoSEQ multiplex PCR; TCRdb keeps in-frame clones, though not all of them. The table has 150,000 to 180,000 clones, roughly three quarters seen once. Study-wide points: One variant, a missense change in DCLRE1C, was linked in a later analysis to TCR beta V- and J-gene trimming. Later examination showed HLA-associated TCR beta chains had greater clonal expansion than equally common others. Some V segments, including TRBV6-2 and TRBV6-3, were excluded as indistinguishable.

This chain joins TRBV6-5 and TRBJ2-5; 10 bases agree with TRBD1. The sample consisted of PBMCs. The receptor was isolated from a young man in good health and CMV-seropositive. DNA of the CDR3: TGTGCCAGCAGCCCCGGGACAGGGGAAGAGACCCAGTACTTC. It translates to CASSPGTGEETQYF.